The rows below give T cell receptor beta chains drawn from one sample of a study of cytomegalovirus exposure and HLA in healthy donors. Method: immunoSEQ multiplex PCR; TCRdb's copy keeps in-frame clones and lacks some. This table has about 190,000 clones, about 77% appearing once. Sequenced input: PBMCs. These receptors were obtained from a man younger than 45 in good health and CMV-seropositive. Both conserved end residues are part of each CDR3. A D gene is named only where the DNA matches it firmly. A row's size may be missing; if present it is once, few, many or a size class.

clone_size j_call v_call d_call cdr3_aa cdr3_nt
. TRBJ2-7 TRBV5-1 TRBD2 CASTLGGGPYEQYF TGCGCCAGCACCCTGGGGGGGGGTCCCTACGAGCAGTACTTC
. TRBJ2-4 TRBV5-1 TRBD2 CASSLGLAGPLAKNIQYF TGCGCCAGCAGCTTGGGACTAGCGGGACCCCTAGCCAAAAACATTCAGTACTTC
. TRBJ1-4 TRBV9 TRBD1 CASSGQGVGDEKLFF TGTGCCAGCAGCGGCCAGGGGGTAGGGGATGAAAAACTGTTTTTT
. TRBJ2-3 TRBV7-2 . CASSLALSYGDTQYF TGTGCCAGCAGCTTAGCGCTCAGCTACGGGGATACGCAGTATTTT
few TRBJ2-2 TRBV4-2 . CASSQGRGTGELFF TGTGCCAGCAGCCAAGGAAGGGGTACCGGGGAGCTGTTTTTT
few TRBJ2-3 TRBV7-2 TRBD2 CASRLAGGQDTQYF TGTGCCAGCAGACTAGCGGGGGGGCAGGATACGCAGTATTTT
. TRBJ1-6 TRBV5-1 . CASSLAGSSYNSPLHF TGCGCCAGCAGCTTGGCAGGTTCCTCCTATAATTCACCCCTCCACTTT
. TRBJ2-1 TRBV4-1 . CASSQDQTQRGEQFF TGCGCCAGCAGCCAAGACCAGACCCAAAGGGGTGAGCAGTTCTTC
. TRBJ2-3 TRBV7-9 . CASSRGLTREDTQYF TGTGCCAGCAGCCGGGGACTCACCCGGGAAGATACGCAGTATTTT
few TRBJ2-1 TRBV29-1 TRBD1 CSVVRDRVNEQFF TGCAGCGTAGTCCGGGACAGGGTGAATGAGCAGTTCTTC
. TRBJ1-1 TRBV19 . CASSIVGTQNTEAFF TGTGCCAGTAGTATCGTCGGGACACAGAACACTGAAGCTTTCTTT
. TRBJ2-3 TRBV6-5 TRBD1 CASSYSEDRGLDTQYF TGTGCCAGCAGTTACTCAGAGGACAGGGGGCTTGATACGCAGTATTTT
few TRBJ2-3 TRBV29-1 TRBD2 CSVEDPIAGGPTDTQYF TGCAGCGTTGAAGATCCAATAGCGGGGGGCCCGACAGATACGCAGTATTTT
. TRBJ1-2 TRBV2 . CASRAQTGQRGGYTF TGTGCCAGCAGGGCCCAAACCGGTCAGCGAGGAGGCTACACCTTC
once TRBJ2-3 TRBV20-1 . CSTRSTDTQYF TGCAGTACCAGAAGCACAGATACGCAGTATTTT
. TRBJ1-3 TRBV13 TRBD1 CASSFGGGQGTTIYF TGTGCCAGCAGCTTCGGAGGGGGACAGGGGACCACCATATATTTT
. TRBJ2-5 TRBV9 TRBD1 CASSSSGQGQETQYF TGTGCCAGCTCCTCCTCTGGACAGGGCCAAGAGACCCAGTACTTC
few TRBJ1-2 TRBV4-2 TRBD1 CASSQAGTAYGYTF TGTGCCAGCAGCCAGGCCGGGACAGCCTATGGCTACACCTTC
. TRBJ1-1 TRBV6-5 . CASSYGQGITEAFF TGTGCCAGCAGTTACGGTCAGGGTATCACTGAAGCTTTCTTT
. TRBJ1-6 TRBV4-3 . CASSQVSGREARGLHF TGCGCCAGCAGCCAAGTGTCCGGCAGGGAGGCCCGAGGACTCCACTTT
. TRBJ2-7 TRBV27 TRBD1 CASSPAWTGVYEQYF TGTGCCAGCAGTCCAGCATGGACAGGGGTTTACGAGCAGTACTTC
. TRBJ1-2 TRBV10-3 . CAIGSSGYGYTF TGTGCCATCGGGAGCAGCGGCTATGGCTACACCTTC
. TRBJ2-7 TRBV7-9 . CASSPTNYEQYF TGTGCCAGCAGTCCAACAAACTACGAGCAGTACTTC
. TRBJ1-1 TRBV18 . CASSPRGAGGDTEAFF TGTGCCAGCTCACCGCGGGGCGCTGGCGGGGACACTGAAGCTTTCTTT
. TRBJ2-1 TRBV5-1 . CASSFGGLTYNEQFF TGCGCCAGCAGCTTCGGCGGACTCACCTACAATGAGCAGTTCTTC
. TRBJ1-5 TRBV30 . CAWRGTPGRSNQPQHF TGTGCCTGGAGGGGGACACCGGGGAGAAGCAATCAGCCCCAGCATTTT
. TRBJ1-1 TRBV7-9 . CASSLDSVYTEAFF TGTGCCAGCAGCTTGGACAGTGTATACACTGAAGCTTTCTTT
. TRBJ2-1 TRBV9 TRBD2 CASSAGGSGDNEQFF TGTGCCAGCAGCGCCGGTGGAAGCGGGGACAATGAGCAGTTCTTC
. TRBJ1-1 TRBV7-9 . CASSSLTQGWMNTEAFF TGTGCCAGCAGCTCACTAACTCAGGGGTGGATGAACACTGAAGCTTTCTTT
. TRBJ2-7 TRBV2 TRBD2 CASSEGLAGPWAYEQYF TGTGCCAGCAGTGAGGGACTAGCGGGTCCCTGGGCCTACGAGCAGTACTTC
. TRBJ2-3 TRBV9 TRBD2 CASSVATLAGTDTQYF TGTGCCAGCAGCGTAGCCACCCTAGCGGGCACAGATACGCAGTATTTT
. TRBJ2-7 TRBV7-2 . CASSNRQVPYEQYF TGTGCCAGCAGCAATCGACAGGTCCCCTACGAGCAGTACTTC
once TRBJ2-5 TRBV14 . CASSQALKETQYF TGTGCCAGCAGCCAAGCCCTAAAAGAGACCCAGTACTTC
. TRBJ2-3 TRBV28 . CASSPLLATSTDTQYF TGTGCCAGCAGTCCCCTTCTAGCGACTAGCACAGATACGCAGTATTTT
. TRBJ2-3 TRBV28 . CASSSPGRDPTDTQYF TGTGCCAGCAGTTCCCCAGGGCGGGACCCCACAGATACGCAGTATTTT
. TRBJ1-4 TRBV9 TRBD1 CASSADRGSTNEKLFF TGTGCCAGCAGCGCTGACAGGGGAAGCACTAATGAAAAACTGTTTTTT
. TRBJ2-6 TRBV7-9 . CASSPWGGFTGANVLTF TGTGCCAGCAGCCCCTGGGGGGGCTTCACTGGGGCCAACGTCCTGACTTTC
. TRBJ1-5 TRBV12-5 . CASASQGDSNQPQHF TGTGCTAGTGCCTCACAGGGAGATAGCAATCAGCCCCAGCATTTT
. TRBJ2-2 TRBV6-6 . CASTLTDSRQELFF TGTGCCAGCACCCTCACGGACAGTCGGCAGGAGCTGTTTTTT
. TRBJ2-7 TRBV11-2 TRBD1 CASSLGTTGPYEQYF TGTGCCAGCAGCTTAGGGACGACAGGGCCCTACGAGCAGTACTTC
. TRBJ1-2 TRBV2 TRBD1 CASSLDRGQGGYTF TGTGCCAGCAGTTTGGACAGGGGGCAAGGAGGCTACACCTTC
. TRBJ1-5 TRBV7-8 . CASSRQSNQPQHF TGTGCCAGCAGCAGACAGAGCAATCAGCCCCAGCATTTT
. TRBJ2-3 TRBV7-9 TRBD1 CASSLRDRDTDTQYF TGTGCCAGCAGCTTAAGGGACAGGGACACAGATACGCAGTATTTT
. TRBJ1-1 TRBV6-6 . CASTIPNTEAFF TGTGCCAGCACTATACCGAACACTGAAGCTTTCTTT
. TRBJ2-3 TRBV5-1 TRBD2 CASRNQSGSTDTQYF TGCGCCAGCAGAAATCAAAGCGGGAGTACAGATACGCAGTATTTT
many TRBJ2-2 TRBV19 . CATRTGFGGELFF TGTGCCACCAGAACAGGGTTCGGCGGGGAGCTGTTTTTT
. TRBJ2-5 TRBV4-1 TRBD2 CASSQELAGIQETQYF TGCGCCAGCAGCCAAGAACTAGCGGGGATCCAAGAGACCCAGTACTTC
once TRBJ2-3 TRBV7-6 TRBD2 CASSLEVTSGRLISTDTQYF TGTGCCAGCAGCTTAGAGGTCACTAGCGGGAGATTAATAAGCACAGATACGCAGTATTTT
. TRBJ1-4 TRBV18 . CASSPPVEKLFF TGTGCCAGCTCACCACCTGTAGAAAAACTGTTTTTT
few TRBJ2-7 TRBV19 TRBD1 CASSPGQGVLGEQYF TGTGCCAGTAGCCCGGGACAGGGGGTTCTAGGGGAGCAGTACTTC
few TRBJ2-7 TRBV9 . CASSARLVAGPYEQYF TGTGCCAGCAGCGCGAGATTAGTTGCGGGCCCCTACGAGCAGTACTTC